What follows is one T cell receptor beta chain and its context. The data were taken from a study of T cell changes during pregnancy in multiple sclerosis. Profiling relied on immunoSEQ multiplex PCR, and the TCRdb table lists in-frame clones only, not all of them. Seen here are 40,000 to 45,000 clones, about nine tenths observed once, and the top ten hold roughly 0.7%. The germline gives CDR1 KGHSH, CDR2 LQKENI. V dropped 0 bases and J dropped 2; count of bases not matched to a gene: 8. The CDR3 is made up of 17 amino acids. Sequenced material: CD4+ T cells from peripheral blood mononuclear cells, taken before pregnancy. V gene TRBV18 combines with J gene TRBJ2-3; 7 bases line up with TRBD2. The sequence derives from a female donor with multiple sclerosis, enrolled in a pregnancy study. The CDR3 DNA is TGTGCCAGCTCACCACCGAAGGGGAGGGTAGACACAGATACGCAGTATTTT. Its translation: CASSPPKGRVDTDTQYF.